Listed here are 8 T cell receptor beta chains from one sample, sequenced in a study of blood T cell repertoires in COVID-19. Assay used: immunoSEQ multiplex PCR; TCRdb lists only in-frame clones, some missing. The top ten hold around 7% of the sample, which has about 180,000 clones, around four fifths seen once. Sequencing used peripheral blood. These receptors were obtained from an older man with active or convalescent COVID-19.

The rearrangement joins TRBV6-2 or TRBV6-3 to TRBJ2-1; 9 nucleotides match TRBD1. Unmatched junction bases numbered 10, after V lost 2 bases and J lost 8 bases. CDR3 length equals 16 residues. From germline, CDR1 is MNHEY and CDR2 SVGEGT. The CDR3 region is CASSYLERQGGDEQFF. The CDR3 nucleotides read TGTGCCAGCAGTTACCTAGAAAGACAGGGGGGTGATGAGCAGTTCTTC.

This clone was picked up one time. This chain connects TRBV18 to TRBJ1-2; the D gene is possibly TRBD1 (5 bases). Trimming stripped 5 bases from V and 3 bases from J, with 16 bases between. Germline V gene data show CDR1 as KGHSH and CDR2 as LQKENI. The CDR3 totals 15 residues. Written as DNA, the CDR3 is TGTGCCAGCTCAGAAGGGGCTTCCCCACACTATGGCTACACCTTC. It specifies CASSEGASPHYGYTF.

The chain employs TRBV12-3 or TRBV12-4 and TRBJ2-5; D unclear. CDR3 length: 12 residues. Trimming cost V 5 bases and J 8 bases, with 12 bases left between them. CDR3 residues: CASSTLSTTQYF. The CDR3 DNA follows: TGTGCCAGCAGTACGCTATCAACTACCCAGTACTTC.

The chain links TRBV5-4 to TRBJ1-4; D not resolved. The V gene lost 4 bases and the J gene lost 0 bases, with 13 bases spanning the gap. The CDR3 loop spans 16 amino acids. Germline values: CDR1 SGHNT, CDR2 YYREEE (reference sequence). CDR3 in amino acids: CASSGGEGATNEKLFF. The CDR3 DNA follows: TGTGCCAGCAGCGGTGGGGAGGGCGCAACTAATGAAAAACTGTTTTTT.

V usage is TRBV5-1 and J usage is TRBJ2-1; the match to TRBD2 covers 11 bases. CDR3 length equals 17 residues. CDR1 is SGHRS and CDR2 is YFSETQ in the germline V gene. The ends lost 1 base at V and 8 bases at J; junction bases unmatched: 11. Here the CDR3 reads CASSLRGVLAGGHEQFF. In DNA form, the CDR3 reads TGCGCCAGCAGCTTGAGAGGTGTCCTAGCGGGAGGCCATGAGCAGTTCTTC.

The chain links TRBV4-1 to TRBJ1-1, with 7 positions matching TRBD1. Germline assignment: CDR1 MGHRA and CDR2 YSYEKL. Trimming took 2 bases from V and 1 from J; bases not matched to a gene: 7. The CDR3 is 16 residues long. The CDR3 nucleotides are TGCGCCAGCAGCCAATATCGGGACAGCCAGAACACTGAAGCTTTCTTT. Translating it yields CASSQYRDSQNTEAFF.

This rearrangement joins TRBV11-2 to TRBJ1-1; D unclear. Trimming shortened V by 2 bases and J by 5 bases, and 12 bases separated the two germline ends. The CDR3 contains 14 residues. Germline V gives CDR1 SGHAT, CDR2 FQNNGV. Here the CDR3 reads CASSLSTRRTEAFF. CDR3 bases: TGTGCCAGCAGCTTAAGTACTCGGCGGACTGAAGCTTTCTTT.

The rearrangement links TRBV9 to TRBJ2-3, with a possible D match to TRBD1 (6 bases). With 2 bases removed from V and 6 bases from J, the gap between germline ends came to 19 bases. CDR3 length equals 16 residues. CDR1 and CDR2 from the germline V gene are SGDLS and YYNGEE. CDR3 sequence: CASSVFQGLMGDTQYF. CDR3 DNA: TGTGCCAGCAGCGTCTTTCAGGGGCTCATGGGGGATACGCAGTATTTT.